This T cell receptor beta chain was recorded in a study of blood T cell repertoires in COVID-19. Looking at the study overall: T cells, B-cell-depleted T cells, or PBMCs provided the cDNA or gDNA that served as material.

Sequenced by immunoSEQ multiplex PCR; TCRdb stores in-frame clones only, minus some. The sample includes hundreds of thousands of clones, roughly 86% of them seen just once. The CDR3 spans 11 residues. Germline values: CDR1 SNHLY, CDR2 FYNNEI. The V and J ends lost 4 bases and 8 bases respectively, with 8 bases between them. Participants' own reports of clinical history determined their cohort assignment. The clonotype comes from a woman aged 40 to 50 with acute COVID-19. The chain is built from TRBV2 and TRBJ1-1; D ambiguous. Sequencing input: PBMCs or T cells enriched from blood (not recorded which). CDR3 amino acids: CASSVLREAFF. The CDR3 coding sequence is TGTGCCAGCAGTGTACTCAGGGAAGCTTTCTTT.